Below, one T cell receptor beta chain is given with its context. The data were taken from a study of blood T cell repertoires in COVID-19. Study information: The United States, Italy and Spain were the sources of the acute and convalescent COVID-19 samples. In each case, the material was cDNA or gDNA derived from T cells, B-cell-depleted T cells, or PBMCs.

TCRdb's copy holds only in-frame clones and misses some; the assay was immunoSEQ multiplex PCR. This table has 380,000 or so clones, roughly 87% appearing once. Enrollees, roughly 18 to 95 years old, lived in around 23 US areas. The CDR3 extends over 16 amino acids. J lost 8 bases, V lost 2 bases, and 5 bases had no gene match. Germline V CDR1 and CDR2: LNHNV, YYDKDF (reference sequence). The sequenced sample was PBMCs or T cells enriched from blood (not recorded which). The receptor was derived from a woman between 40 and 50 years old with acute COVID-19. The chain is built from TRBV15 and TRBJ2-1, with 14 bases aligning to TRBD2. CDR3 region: CATSRRLAGGRDEQFF. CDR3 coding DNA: TGTGCCACCAGCAGAAGACTAGCGGGGGGGCGGGATGAGCAGTTCTTC.